This TCR beta chain was observed in a study of CD8+ T cells in alopecia areata. Overall study context: For the treated group, dosing was oral tofacitinib at 5 to 10 mg twice daily.

This clone was seen a handful of times. Its antigen is still unknown. Trimming left V 1 base short and J 1 base short, with 12 bases between. Germline-derived CDR1 and CDR2 are SGHDT and YYEEEE. This CDR3 is 15 amino acids long. Study-level findings and limits: Compared with normal scalp, lesional scalp had higher clonality and more expanded CD8+ clones.

RNA was extracted and reverse transcribed into cDNA as the sequencing template. Clones were sequenced by immunoSEQ multiplex PCR, and TCRdb holds only the in-frame ones, with some missing. Of fewer than 150,000 clones listed, approximately 38% are singletons. The sequenced sample consisted of CD4+ T cells sorted from blood. This clonotype originated in a human donor with alopecia areata. The chain combines TRBV5-6 with TRBJ2-7, with a weak D call TRBD1 (7 bases). CDR3 sequence reads: CASSLKAGGSYEQYF. The CDR3 DNA follows: TGTGCCAGCAGCTTGAAGGCAGGGGGGTCCTACGAGCAGTACTTC.